Reported below is one TCR beta chain. Participants spanned ages about 18 to 90 years and resided in about 25 US areas. Clinical history as reported by participants underpinned cohort assignment. The V end lost 6 bases, the J end lost 8 bases, and 28 bases lay between the germline ends. The CDR3 has 16 residues. Germline lookup yields CDR1 SQVTM and CDR2 ANQGSEA. The data stem from a study of blood T cell repertoires in COVID-19. Study information: The study drew acute and convalescent COVID-19 samples from the United States, Italy and Spain. In each case, the material was cDNA or gDNA derived from T cells, B-cell-depleted T cells, or PBMCs.

Generated by immunoSEQ multiplex PCR, the TCRdb table keeps only in-frame clones and is missing some. In the table there are a few hundred thousand clones, just over 85% of which are singletons. The sequenced sample was PBMCs or T cells enriched from blood (not recorded which). The rearrangement joins TRBV29-1 to TRBJ1-2, with D tentatively TRBD1 (6 bases). This sequence was found in a woman aged 45-60 years with acute COVID-19. The CDR3 DNA reads TGCAGCGTCGTCCAATCCCGGGACACATTAGGTCACGGCTACACCTTC. Translated: CSVVQSRDTLGHGYTF.